This T cell receptor (beta chain) derives from a study of control samples from healthy donors and cancer patients. The CDR3 runs to 13 residues. Trimming took 10 bases from V and 1 from J, leaving 11 bases between them. Germline CDR1 and CDR2: MGHDK and SYGVNS. TCRdb's copy holds only in-frame clones and misses some; the assay was immunoSEQ multiplex PCR. The data show roughly 59,000 clones, approximately 92% seen once. This clonotype was sampled from a man between 40 and 49 years old with colorectal cancer. This sequence joins TRBV25-1 and TRBJ2-1; TRBD1 might be the D (6 bases). The sequencing input was PBMCs. The CDR3 spells CATRQESYNEQFF. The DNA for the CDR3 is TGTGCCACAAGACAGGAGTCCTACAATGAGCAGTTCTTC.